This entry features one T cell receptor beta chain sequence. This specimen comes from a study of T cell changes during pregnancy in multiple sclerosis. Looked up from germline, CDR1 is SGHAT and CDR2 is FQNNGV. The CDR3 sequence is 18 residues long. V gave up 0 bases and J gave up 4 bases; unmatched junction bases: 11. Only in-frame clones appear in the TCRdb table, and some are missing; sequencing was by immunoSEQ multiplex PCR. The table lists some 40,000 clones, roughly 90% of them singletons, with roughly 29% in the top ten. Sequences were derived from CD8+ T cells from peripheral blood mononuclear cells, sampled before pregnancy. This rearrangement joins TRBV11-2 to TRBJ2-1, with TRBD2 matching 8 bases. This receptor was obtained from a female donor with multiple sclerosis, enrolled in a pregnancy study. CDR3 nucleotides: TGTGCCAGCAGCTTAGACCCGGGGATTAGCGGGGCTTACAATGAGCAGTTCTTC. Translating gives CASSLDPGISGAYNEQFF.